The 18 T cell receptor beta chains given below trace back to one sample, sequenced in a study of T cell responses to AZD1222 COVID-19 vaccine. Sequencing was performed with immunoSEQ multiplex PCR; in TCRdb, only in-frame clones are kept and a portion is missing. This sample yields about 75,000 clones, of which more than 70% are seen a single time; 9% to 10% belongs to the top ten. Specimen: peripheral blood, collected 28 days after the second dose of the MenACWY control vaccine. These receptor sequences come from an adult who received the MenACWY meningococcal vaccine as a control.

As regards this clone: A read error may produce the germline difference seen at one junction end. This sequence joins TRBV6-5 and TRBJ1-2; D perhaps matches TRBD1 (5 bases). The germline gives CDR1 MNHEY, CDR2 SVGAGI. The CDR3 has 16 residues. Here the CDR3 DNA reads TGTGCCAGCAGCTACTCAGGGCGCCAAGCTAACTATGGCTACACCTTC. It yields the protein CASSYSGRQANYGYTF.

The rearrangement joins TRBV7-9 to TRBJ1-6, with a tentative D call TRBD1 (5 bases). Trimming left V 6 bases short and J 8 bases short, with 14 bases between. This CDR3 is 14 amino acids long. From germline, CDR1 is SEHNR and CDR2 FQNEAQ (reference sequence). This chain's CDR3 is CASRRDGEDSPLHF. The CDR3 DNA reads as TGTGCCAGCAGACGGGACGGGGAGGATTCACCCCTCCACTTT.

The chain links TRBV11-1 to TRBJ2-1; 8 nucleotides agree with TRBD1. The CDR3 spans 15 residues. After removal of 5 bases from V and 5 bases from J, the junction contained 8 bases not matched to a gene. CDR1 is SGHAT, CDR2 FQDESV, per germline (reference sequence). The CDR3 loop reads CASSRRGQANNEQFF. CDR3 bases: TGTGCCAGCAGCCGAAGGGGACAGGCCAACAATGAGCAGTTCTTC.

The chain has TRBV15 and TRBJ1-6; D unclear. This CDR3 contains 13 residues. The germline V and J ends were trimmed by 3 bases and 6 bases, with 6 bases remaining between them. Germline loops: CDR1 LNHNV, CDR2 YYDKDF (reference sequence). The CDR3 loop is CATSREINSPLHF. The CDR3 DNA follows: TGTGCCACCAGCAGGGAGATTAATTCACCCCTCCACTTT.

This chain uses TRBV6-1 with TRBJ1-6; no clear D. Trimming removed 1 base from V and 6 bases from J, with 19 bases in between. This CDR3 has 18 residues. Germline loops: CDR1 MNHNS, CDR2 SASEGT. This CDR3 reads CASSEVMGYASSNSPLHF. In DNA form, the CDR3 reads TGTGCCAGCAGTGAAGTAATGGGGTACGCGAGTAGTAATTCACCCCTCCACTTT.

This clone has only a few counts. The genes are TRBV7-2 and TRBJ2-2, with D possibly being TRBD2 (6 bases). Germline V gives CDR1 SGHTA, CDR2 FQGNSA. Trimming pared 5 bases from V and 1 base from J, leaving 8 bases between. The CDR3 covers 14 residues. DNA for the CDR3: TGTGCCAGCAGCGCCGGGAGGAACACCGGGGAGCTGTTTTTT. Encoded protein: CASSAGRNTGELFF.

This clone showed up just once. This chain uses TRBV6-4 with TRBJ1-6; 7 bases agree with TRBD1. This CDR3 is built from 14 residues. V was clipped by 3 bases and J by 7 bases; unmatched bases: 3. CDR1 and CDR2 (germline): MRHNA, SNTAGT. The CDR3 here is CASSEGRGNSPLHF. CDR3 nucleotides: TGTGCCAGCAGTGAGGGCAGGGGGAATTCACCCCTCCACTTT.

This sequence joins TRBV27 and TRBJ1-1; D is possibly TRBD1 (5 bases). In germline, CDR1 is MNHEY, CDR2 SMNVEV (reference sequence). The CDR3 spans 15 residues. The V end was cut by 5 bases, the J end by 4 bases, with 17 bases between. As DNA, the CDR3 is TGTGCCAGCAGTCGCGACCCGAGGGGACGCACTGAAGCTTTCTTT. It yields the protein CASSRDPRGRTEAFF.

The chain uses TRBV14 and TRBJ1-2, with D possibly TRBD1 on 5 matching bases. Germline CDR1 and CDR2: SGHDN and FVKESK. The CDR3 loop spans 14 amino acids. With 4 bases removed from V and 7 bases from J, the gap between germline ends came to 16 bases. Here the CDR3 DNA reads TGTGCCAGCAGCCCCTTAGGGGACCTGGGTGGCTACACCTTC. This translates into CASSPLGDLGGYTF. The full variable domain, completed using reference TRBV14 and TRBJ1-2, is EAGVTQFPSHSVIEKGQTVTLRCDPISGHDNLYWYRRVMGKEIKFLLHFVKESKQDESGMPNNRFLAERTGGTYSTLKVQPAELEDSGVYFCASSPLGDLGGYTFGSGTRLTVV.

This clone was picked up a small number of times. The genes are TRBV14 and TRBJ2-7; perhaps D is TRBD1 or TRBD2 (5 bases each). In germline, CDR1 is SGHDN, CDR2 FVKESK. Between the trimmed V and J ends, which lost 4 bases and 3 bases, there was a span of 10 bases. The CDR3 length is 13 residues. The CDR3 spells CASSPGTLYEQYF. CDR3 nucleotide sequence: TGTGCCAGCAGCCCCGGGACCCTCTACGAGCAGTACTTC.

The genes are TRBV5-1 and TRBJ2-1; 8 positions agree with TRBD1. Looked up from germline, CDR1 is SGHRS and CDR2 is YFSETQ. This CDR3 is 16 amino acids long. V was clipped by 4 bases and J by 4 bases; unmatched bases: 10. Written as DNA, the CDR3 is TGCGCCAGCAGCCCCGGGAACAGGGGGTTTTACAATGAGCAGTTCTTC. Its translation: CASSPGNRGFYNEQFF.

J is TRBJ1-4 and V is TRBV5-8, with D possibly being TRBD1 (5 bases). The CDR3 totals 15 residues. V lost 2 bases and J lost 4, with 12 bases in between. Germline lookup yields CDR1 SGHTS and CDR2 YDEGEE. This chain's CDR3 is CASSLGGALNEKLFF. For the CDR3, the DNA is TGTGCCAGCAGCTTAGGAGGGGCCCTTAATGAAAAACTGTTTTTT.

The genes are TRBV6-1 and TRBJ1-2, with D tentatively TRBD1 (5 bases). CDR1 MNHNS and CDR2 SASEGT come from the germline V gene. This CDR3 comprises 16 residues. V lost 2 bases to trimming and J lost 1 base, with 14 bases between them. CDR3 residues: CASSEIPGEGNYGYTF. Written as DNA, the CDR3 is TGTGCCAGCAGTGAAATCCCGGGGGAGGGTAACTATGGCTACACCTTC.

The rearrangement links TRBV5-1 to TRBJ2-7; tentatively, D is TRBD2 (5 bases). V lost 2 bases, J lost 2 bases, and 11 bases lay in between. The CDR3 is 14 residues long. Looked up from germline, CDR1 is SGHRS and CDR2 is YFSETQ. The CDR3 protein is CASSLVEVPYEQYF. DNA for the CDR3: TGCGCCAGCAGCTTAGTGGAGGTACCCTACGAGCAGTACTTC. The entire variable domain, with the rest obtained from reference TRBV5-1 and TRBJ2-7, is as follows: KAGVTQTPRYLIKTRGQQVTLSCSPISGHRSVSWYQQTPGQGLQFLFEYFSETQRNKGNFPGRFSGRQFSNSRSEMNVSTLELGDSALYLCASSLVEVPYEQYFGPGTRLTVT.

V and J are TRBV5-6 and TRBJ1-1; 7 nucleotides match TRBD1. This CDR3 has 14 amino acids. CDR1 and CDR2 (germline): SGHDT, YYEEEE. Trimming removed 5 bases from V and 2 bases from J; junction bases left unmatched: 6. The CDR3, as DNA: TGTGCCAGCAGTACCGGGACAGCCAACACTGAAGCTTTCTTT. Its protein is CASSTGTANTEAFF. The complete variable domain, with remaining parts taken from reference TRBV5-6 and TRBJ1-1, reads DAGVTQSPTHLIKTRGQQVTLRCSPKSGHDTVSWYQQALGQGPQFIFQYYEEEERQRGNFPDRFSGHQFPNYSSELNVNALLLGDSALYLCASSTGTANTEAFFGQGTRLTVV.

The chain couples TRBV6-5 to TRBJ1-1; D call uncertain. The CDR3 has 15 residues. Germline V gives CDR1 MNHEY, CDR2 SVGAGI. The V end lost 5 bases, the J end lost 1 base, and 14 bases lay between the germline ends. The CDR3 loop reads CASSLSVAPNTEAFF. The CDR3 bases are TGTGCCAGCAGTCTCTCAGTGGCCCCGAACACTGAAGCTTTCTTT.

V gene TRBV5-6 combines with J gene TRBJ2-1; 7 nucleotides align to TRBD2. Germline-derived CDR1 and CDR2 are SGHDT and YYEEEE. The CDR3 is 12 residues long. V dropped 2 bases and J dropped 8; count of bases not matched to a gene: 1. CDR3 protein: CASSLAGHEQFF. The CDR3, as DNA: TGTGCCAGCAGCTTAGCGGGGCATGAGCAGTTCTTC. Together with reference TRBV5-6 and TRBJ2-1, the CDR3 gives the full variable domain: DAGVTQSPTHLIKTRGQQVTLRCSPKSGHDTVSWYQQALGQGPQFIFQYYEEEERQRGNFPDRFSGHQFPNYSSELNVNALLLGDSALYLCASSLAGHEQFFGPGTRLTVL.

The table lists this clone with a count of one. V is TRBV30 and J is TRBJ2-5, with 7 positions matching TRBD1. This CDR3 is built from 14 residues. Germline V CDR1 and CDR2: GTSNPN, SVGIG (reference sequence). V was pared by 3 bases and J by 2 bases, with 6 bases of the junction left unmatched. The CDR3 bases are TGTGCCTGGAGAGGACAGGCCGCACAAGAGACCCAGTACTTC. Amino acids: CAWRGQAAQETQYF.